This T cell receptor beta chain was documented in a study of blood T cell repertoires in COVID-19 (TCRdb year 2020). Background on the whole study: Collaborator samples came from the United States, Italy and Spain and covered acute and convalescent phases of COVID-19. The prospective study material was composed of cDNA or gDNA derived from T cells, B-cell-depleted T cells, or PBMCs. Deeply sampled blood TCRbeta repertoires from subjects exposed to, actively infected with, or recovered from COVID-19 were included in the dataset. A freely available public database, intended as a resource for researchers studying the immune response to SARS-CoV-2, is where the repertoires were released. Samples were obtained from the ongoing ImmuneRACE study (first 160 participants) and from 1,200 or so subjects provided by 6 global collaborators. The sample metadata nearly always contained a de-identified subject ID, COVID-19 status, age in years and sex. Where HLA class I and class II types were available, the types were taken from metadata supplied by the sample provider, not from assay-based typing.

Concerning this clone: The specificity of this receptor is unknown. No much larger clonotype is one base removed from it; base qualities were not supplied.

Measured from the cysteine to the phenylalanine, the CDR3 is 15 residues long. Only the CDR3 DNA stays, 45 bases, in frame from base 1. V is clipped by 4 bases and J by 5 bases, and the sequence between their germline boundaries is 20 bases long. The germline V gene (reference sequence) specifies GTSNPN as CDR1 and SVGIG as CDR2. A second Seattle source provided samples from volunteer blood donors who had recovered from COVID-19. Whole blood was collected in K2EDTA tubes by collaborating institutions according to the institutions' own protocols. For TCRbeta analysis, collaborator samples were shipped as frozen whole blood, as isolated PBMCs, or as DNA extracted from either sample type. TCRbeta CDR3 regions were amplified from genomic DNA by means of the immunoSEQ Assay, a bias-controlled multiplex PCR. Regarding the original processing steps: Nucleated cell counts per sample were estimated from amplification of reference gene primers within the assay. To quantify the absolute abundance of each unique TCRbeta CDR3 rearrangement, sequence reads were collapsed and filtered. For each sample, productive Simpson clonality was calculated by taking the square root of Simpson's diversity index across productive rearrangements. This immuneACCESS table, as held by TCRdb, lists in-frame sequences with V and J called but not all clones. Of the missing ones, under half trace to an unresolved V gene in checked studies; the others have no known cause. V and J calls and clone size are copied from that table; D and trimming were computed from the DNA. The sample contains 300,000 to 350,000 clones, approximately 90% of them found a single time. Of the sample, approximately 3.5% falls within the top ten clones.

Points the paper makes about the study in general: How much clinical and demographic metadata was included differed by source and by participant, and the metadata was provided uncurated.

The sequenced material came from peripheral blood. The sequence is built from TRBV30 and TRBJ1-1, with TRBD1 perhaps the D gene, on 5 matching bases. This TCR came from a woman in her late teens or twenties who had recovered from COVID-19. Read as DNA, the sequence is TGTGCCTGGATCAGCCTACTAGGCGGGGGGACTGAAGCTTTCTTT. Translated, this is CAWISLLGGGTEAFF. When the CDR3 is completed using the reference TRBV30 and TRBJ1-1 genes on either side, the full variable domain is SQTIHQWPATLVQPVGSPLSLECTVEGTSNPNLYWYRQAAGRGLQLLFYSVGIGQISSEVPQNLSASRPQDRQFILSSKKLLLSDSGFYLCAWISLLGGGTEAFFGQGTRLTVV.